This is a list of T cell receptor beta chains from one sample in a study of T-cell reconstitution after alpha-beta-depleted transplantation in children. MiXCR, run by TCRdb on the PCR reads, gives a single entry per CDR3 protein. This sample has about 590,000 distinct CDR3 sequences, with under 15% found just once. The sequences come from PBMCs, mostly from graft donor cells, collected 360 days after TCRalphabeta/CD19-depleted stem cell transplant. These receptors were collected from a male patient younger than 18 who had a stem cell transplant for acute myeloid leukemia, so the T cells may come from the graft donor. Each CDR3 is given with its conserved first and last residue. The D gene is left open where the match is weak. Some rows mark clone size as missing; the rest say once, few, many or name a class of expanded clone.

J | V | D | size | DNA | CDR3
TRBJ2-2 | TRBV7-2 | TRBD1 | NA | TGTGCCAGCAGCAGGGACAGGGTTGGCGGGGAGCTGTTTTTT | CASSRDRVGGELFF
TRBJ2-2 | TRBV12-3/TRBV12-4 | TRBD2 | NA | TGTGCCATCAGACCAAAGGGACTAGCGGGAAGGGACACCGGGGAGCTGTTTTTT | CAIRPKGLAGRDTGELFF
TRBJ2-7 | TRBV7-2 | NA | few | TGTGCCAGCAGCTTCCCCAAGGGGGCTAGCGGGTACCGCGAGCAGTACTTC | CASSFPKGASGYREQYF
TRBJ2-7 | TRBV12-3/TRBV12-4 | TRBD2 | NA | TGTGCCAGCAGTTTGATCAGCTTTGGGGCTAGCGGGCCGACGGGCGTCTACGAGCAGTACTTC | CASSLISFGASGPTGVYEQYF
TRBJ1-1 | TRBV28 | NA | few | TGTGCCAGCAGAATAGGGTTGGCTGAAGCTTTCTTT | CASRIGLAEAFF
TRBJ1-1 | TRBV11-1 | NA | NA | TGTGCCAGCAGCTTAGGGCTTCGCAGGGTGGAGAGGACTGAAGCTTTCTTT | CASSLGLRRVERTEAFF
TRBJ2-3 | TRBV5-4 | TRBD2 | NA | TGTGCCAGCAGCTTGACGGGGAGGGTTGCTACGCAGTATTTT | CASSLTGRVATQYF
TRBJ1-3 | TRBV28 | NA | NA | TGTGCCAGCAGTTTAAGGGGTGAAGGAAACACCATATATTTT | CASSLRGEGNTIYF
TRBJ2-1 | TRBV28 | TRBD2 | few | TGTGCCAGCAGTCGCAGAAGACGGACTAGCATAAATGAGCAGTTCTTC | CASSRRRRTSINEQFF
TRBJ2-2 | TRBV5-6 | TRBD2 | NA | TGTGCCAGCAGCCCTAACTTACGGGAGGGCCCGGGCACCGGGGAGCTGTTTTTT | CASSPNLREGPGTGELFF
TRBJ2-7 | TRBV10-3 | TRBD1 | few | TGTGCCATCAGTGGCCAGACAGGGGCAACCTACGAGCAGTACTTC | CAISGQTGATYEQYF
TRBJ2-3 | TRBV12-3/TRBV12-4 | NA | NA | TGTGCCAGCAGTTTAGGGGTGGGATCTGTCACAGATACGCAGTATTTT | CASSLGVGSVTDTQYF
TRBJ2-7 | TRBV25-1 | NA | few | TGTGCCAGCAGTCTTACAGGGTTCGAGCAGTACTTC | CASSLTGFEQYF
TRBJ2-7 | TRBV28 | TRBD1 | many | TGTGCCAGCAGTTTAATTCAGGGGGCCGGATTATACGAGCAGTACTTC | CASSLIQGAGLYEQYF
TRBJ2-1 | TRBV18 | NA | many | TGTGCCAGCTCACTTCCTAAGGGGACGGGAACGCAGTTCTTC | CASSLPKGTGTQFF
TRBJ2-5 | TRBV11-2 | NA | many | TGTGCCAGCAGCTTAGGCCGGACAGAGTACCAAGAGACCCAGTACTTC | CASSLGRTEYQETQYF
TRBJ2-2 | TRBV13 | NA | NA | TGTGCCAGCAGCTTAGGGACAAAGAACACCGGGGAGCTGTTTTTT | CASSLGTKNTGELFF